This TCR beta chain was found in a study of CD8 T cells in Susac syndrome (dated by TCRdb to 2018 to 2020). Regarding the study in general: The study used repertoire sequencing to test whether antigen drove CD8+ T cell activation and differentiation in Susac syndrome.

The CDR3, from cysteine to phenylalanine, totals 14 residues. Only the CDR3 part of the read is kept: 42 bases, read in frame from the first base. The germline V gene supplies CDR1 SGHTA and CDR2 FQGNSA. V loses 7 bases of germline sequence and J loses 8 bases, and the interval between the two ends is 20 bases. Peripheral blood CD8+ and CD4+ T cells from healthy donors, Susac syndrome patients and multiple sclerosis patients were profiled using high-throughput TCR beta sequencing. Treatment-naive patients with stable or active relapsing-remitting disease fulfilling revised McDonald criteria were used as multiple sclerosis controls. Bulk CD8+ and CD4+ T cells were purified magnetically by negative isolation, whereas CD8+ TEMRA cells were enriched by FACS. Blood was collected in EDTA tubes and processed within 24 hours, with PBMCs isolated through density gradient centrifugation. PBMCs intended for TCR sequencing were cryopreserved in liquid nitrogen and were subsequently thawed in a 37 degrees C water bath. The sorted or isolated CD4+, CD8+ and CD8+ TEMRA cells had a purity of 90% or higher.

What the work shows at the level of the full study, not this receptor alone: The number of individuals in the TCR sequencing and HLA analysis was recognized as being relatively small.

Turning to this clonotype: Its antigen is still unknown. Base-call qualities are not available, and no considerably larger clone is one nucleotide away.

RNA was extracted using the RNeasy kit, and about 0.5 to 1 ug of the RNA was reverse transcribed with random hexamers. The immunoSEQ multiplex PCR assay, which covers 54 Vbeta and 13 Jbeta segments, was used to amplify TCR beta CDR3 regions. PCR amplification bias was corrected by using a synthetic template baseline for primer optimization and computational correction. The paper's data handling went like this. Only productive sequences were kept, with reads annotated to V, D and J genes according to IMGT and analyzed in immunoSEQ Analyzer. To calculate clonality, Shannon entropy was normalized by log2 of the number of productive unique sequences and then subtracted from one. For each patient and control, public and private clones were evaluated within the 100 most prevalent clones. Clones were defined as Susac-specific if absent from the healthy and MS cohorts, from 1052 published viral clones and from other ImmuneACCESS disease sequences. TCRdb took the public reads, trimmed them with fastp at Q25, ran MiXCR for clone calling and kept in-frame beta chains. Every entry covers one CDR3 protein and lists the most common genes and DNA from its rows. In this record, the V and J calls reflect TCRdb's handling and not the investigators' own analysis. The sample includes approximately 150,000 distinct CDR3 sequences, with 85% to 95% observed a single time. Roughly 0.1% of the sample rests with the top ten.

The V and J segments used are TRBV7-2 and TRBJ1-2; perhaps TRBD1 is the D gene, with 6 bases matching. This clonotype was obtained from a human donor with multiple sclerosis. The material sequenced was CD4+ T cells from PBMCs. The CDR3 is CASNDLGGSRGYTF. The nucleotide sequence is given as TGTGCCAGCAACGACCTCGGGGGCTCCCGAGGCTACACCTTC.